This TCR beta chain came from a study of blood T cell repertoires in COVID-19. Turning to the study itself: COVID-19 samples collected from the United States, Italy and Spain covered acute and convalescent phases. T cells, B-cell-depleted T cells, or PBMCs supplied cDNA or gDNA.

CDR3 length: 14 amino acids. V lost 0 bases, J lost 12 bases, and 6 bases stayed unmatched. Germline assignment: CDR1 SGDLS and CDR2 YYNGEE. Authors' analysis steps: Amplified reference gene primers provided the basis for estimating nucleated cell counts. Assay used: immunoSEQ multiplex PCR; TCRdb lists only in-frame clones, some missing. V and J calls plus clone size are reproduced from that table; the DNA served to infer D and trimming. Of 200,000 to 300,000 clones listed, 84% are singletons. This TCR came from a man in his forties or fifties who had recovered from COVID-19. This chain connects TRBV9 to TRBJ1-6; 7 nucleotides agree with TRBD1. The sequenced sample consisted of peripheral blood. CDR3 coding DNA: TGTGCCAGCAGCGTAGCCTACAGGGGTTTACCCCTCCACTTT. Translation gives CASSVAYRGLPLHF.